This note documents a single T cell receptor (beta chain) sequence. The data were obtained in a study of neoadjuvant anti-PD-1 for oral cavity cancer. Sequencing used immunoSEQ multiplex PCR; TCRdb keeps in-frame clones, though not all of them. The data hold more than 13,000 clones, with around three quarters observed a single time. This CDR3 region has 12 residues. Germline V gives CDR1 SNHLY, CDR2 FYNNEI. Trimming removed 8 bases at V and 4 bases at J, with 11 bases between. The chain is built from TRBV2 and TRBJ1-1, with D possibly matching TRBD1 (5 bases). The clonotype comes from a person between 40 and 85 years old with oral cavity squamous cell carcinoma. Here the sequenced sample was PBMCs, taken before nivolumab (anti-PD-1) treatment. CDR3 nucleotides: TGTGCCAGCGGAGGGGATGTCACTGAAGCTTTCTTT. As protein: CASGGDVTEAFF.